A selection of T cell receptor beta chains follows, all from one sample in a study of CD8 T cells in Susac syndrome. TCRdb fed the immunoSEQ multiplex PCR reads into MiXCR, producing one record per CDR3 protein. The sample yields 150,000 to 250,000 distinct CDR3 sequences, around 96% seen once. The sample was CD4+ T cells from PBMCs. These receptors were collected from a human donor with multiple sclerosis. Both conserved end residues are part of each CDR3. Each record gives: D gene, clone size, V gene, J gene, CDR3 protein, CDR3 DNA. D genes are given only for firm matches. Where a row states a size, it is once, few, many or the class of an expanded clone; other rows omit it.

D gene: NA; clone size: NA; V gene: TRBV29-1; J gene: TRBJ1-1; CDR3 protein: CSVAATGKGSEAFF; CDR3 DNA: TGCAGCGTTGCGGCTACAGGGAAGGGCTCTGAAGCTTTCTTT
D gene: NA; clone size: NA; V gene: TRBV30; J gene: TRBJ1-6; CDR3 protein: CAWSVGVPYSPLHF; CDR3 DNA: TGTGCCTGGAGTGTGGGGGTTCCGTATTCACCCCTCCACTTT
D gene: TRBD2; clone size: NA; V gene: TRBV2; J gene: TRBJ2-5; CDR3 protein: CASIPLAGASKTQYF; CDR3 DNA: TGTGCCAGCATCCCGCTAGCGGGAGCATCGAAGACCCAGTACTTC
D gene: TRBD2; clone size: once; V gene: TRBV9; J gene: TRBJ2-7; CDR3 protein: CASSPHSGRGYEQYF; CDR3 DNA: TGTGCCAGCAGCCCTCATAGCGGGAGAGGGTACGAGCAGTACTTC
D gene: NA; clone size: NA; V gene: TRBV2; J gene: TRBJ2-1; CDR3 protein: CASTPGLSSYNEQFF; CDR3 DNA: TGTGCCAGCACTCCAGGACTGAGCTCCTACAATGAGCAGTTCTTC
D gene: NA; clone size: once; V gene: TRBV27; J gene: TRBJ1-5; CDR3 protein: CASSLKRSSQPQHF; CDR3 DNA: TGTGCCAGCAGTCTGAAAAGGTCAAGTCAGCCCCAGCATTTT
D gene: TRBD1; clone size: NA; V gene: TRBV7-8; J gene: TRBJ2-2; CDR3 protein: CASSFQGVLTGELFF; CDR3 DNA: TGTGCCAGCAGCTTCCAGGGGGTTTTGACCGGGGAGCTGTTTTTT
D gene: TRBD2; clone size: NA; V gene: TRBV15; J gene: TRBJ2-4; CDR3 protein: CATSRTSGGRGYDIQYF; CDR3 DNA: TGTGCCACCAGTAGGACTAGCGGGGGCCGAGGGTATGACATTCAGTACTTC
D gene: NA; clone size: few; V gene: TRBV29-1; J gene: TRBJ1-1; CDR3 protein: CSVEPGQNTEAFF; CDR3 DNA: TGCAGCGTCGAACCGGGACAGAACACTGAAGCTTTCTTT
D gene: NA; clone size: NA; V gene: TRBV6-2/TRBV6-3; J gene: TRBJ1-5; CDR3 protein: CASSEREGQPQHF; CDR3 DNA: TGTGCCAGCAGTGAAAGGGAGGGTCAGCCCCAGCATTTT
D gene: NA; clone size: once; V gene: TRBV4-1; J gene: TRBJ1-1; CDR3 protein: CASSQGWDLGAFF; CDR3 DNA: TGCGCCAGCAGCCAAGGGTGGGACCTGGGAGCTTTCTTT
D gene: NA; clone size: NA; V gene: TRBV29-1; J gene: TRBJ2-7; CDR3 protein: CSVEIHSTYEQYF; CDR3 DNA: TGCAGCGTTGAGATTCATTCGACCTACGAGCAGTACTTC
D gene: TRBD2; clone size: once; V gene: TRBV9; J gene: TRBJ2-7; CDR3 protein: CASSVAASGTYEQYF; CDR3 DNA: TGTGCCAGCAGCGTAGCGGCTAGCGGGACCTACGAGCAGTACTTC
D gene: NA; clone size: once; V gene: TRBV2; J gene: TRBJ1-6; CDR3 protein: CASSAGLTSPLHF; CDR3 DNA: TGTGCCAGCAGTGCGGGACTCACCTCACCCCTCCACTTT
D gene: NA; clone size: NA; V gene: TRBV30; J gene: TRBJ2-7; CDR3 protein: CAWGLHPYEQYF; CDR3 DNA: TGTGCCTGGGGTCTTCATCCCTACGAGCAGTACTTC
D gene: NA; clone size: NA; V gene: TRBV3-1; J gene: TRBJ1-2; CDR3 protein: CASSRYPANYGYTF; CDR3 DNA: TGTGCCAGCAGCCGTTACCCGGCTAACTATGGCTACACCTTC
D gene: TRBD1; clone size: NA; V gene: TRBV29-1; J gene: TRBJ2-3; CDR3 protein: CSVLKRGQDTQYF; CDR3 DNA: TGCAGCGTCTTGAAAAGGGGGCAAGATACGCAGTATTTT
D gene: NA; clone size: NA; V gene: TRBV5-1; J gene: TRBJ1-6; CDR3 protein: CASSIGRVDSPLHF; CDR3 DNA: TGCGCCAGCTCTATCGGCAGGGTGGATTCACCCCTCCACTTT
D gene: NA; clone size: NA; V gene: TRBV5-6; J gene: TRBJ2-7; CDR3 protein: CASTRKASANYEQYF; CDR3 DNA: TGTGCCAGCACCCGAAAGGCTAGCGCAAACTACGAGCAGTACTTC
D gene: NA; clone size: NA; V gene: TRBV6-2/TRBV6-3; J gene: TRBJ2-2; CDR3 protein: CASRANTNTGELFF; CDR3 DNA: TGTGCCAGCAGAGCTAATACGAACACCGGGGAGCTGTTTTTT
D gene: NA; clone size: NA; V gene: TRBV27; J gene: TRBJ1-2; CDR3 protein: CASSFRAAVRDGYTF; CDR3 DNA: TGTGCCAGCAGTTTCCGTGCAGCTGTTCGGGATGGCTACACCTTC
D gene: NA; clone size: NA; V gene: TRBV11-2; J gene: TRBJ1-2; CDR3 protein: CASSLIRQASRQYGYTF; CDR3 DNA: TGTGCCAGCAGCTTAATCCGTCAGGCCTCGAGGCAATATGGCTACACCTTC
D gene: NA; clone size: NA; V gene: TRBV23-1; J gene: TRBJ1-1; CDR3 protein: CASSQTDRGTEAFF; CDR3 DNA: TGCGCCAGCAGTCAAACGGACAGAGGAACTGAAGCTTTCTTT
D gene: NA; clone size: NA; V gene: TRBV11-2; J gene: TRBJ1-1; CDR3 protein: CASSGGRPYTEAFF; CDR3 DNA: TGTGCCAGCAGCGGTGGCAGACCGTACACTGAAGCTTTCTTT
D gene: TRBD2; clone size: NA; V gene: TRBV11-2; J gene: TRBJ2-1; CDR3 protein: CASSSGGSSGINEQFF; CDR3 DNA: TGTGCCAGCAGCTCCGGGGGCTCTAGCGGGATCAATGAGCAGTTCTTC
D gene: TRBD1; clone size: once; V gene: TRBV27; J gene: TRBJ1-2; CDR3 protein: CASSAGTARGYTF; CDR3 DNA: TGTGCCAGCAGCGCCGGGACAGCAAGGGGCTACACCTTC
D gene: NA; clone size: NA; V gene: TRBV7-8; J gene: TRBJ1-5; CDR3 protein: CASSLARTTSNQPQHF; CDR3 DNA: TGTGCCAGCAGCTTAGCAAGGACAACTAGCAATCAGCCCCAGCATTTT
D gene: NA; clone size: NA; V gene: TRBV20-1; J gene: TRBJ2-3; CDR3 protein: CSGRVSTDTQYF; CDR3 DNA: TGCAGTGGTCGGGTGTCCACAGATACGCAGTATTTT
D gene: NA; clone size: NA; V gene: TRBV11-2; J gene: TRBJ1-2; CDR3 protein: CASSLGWRNYGYTF; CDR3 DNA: TGTGCCAGCAGCTTAGGTTGGCGTAACTATGGCTACACCTTC
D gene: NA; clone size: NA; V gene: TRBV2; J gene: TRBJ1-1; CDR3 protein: CASSPGSGWNTEAFF; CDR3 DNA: TGTGCCAGCAGCCCAGGGTCAGGGTGGAACACTGAAGCTTTCTTT
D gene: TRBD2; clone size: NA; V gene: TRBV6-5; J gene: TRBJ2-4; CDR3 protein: CASSRGVGNIQYF; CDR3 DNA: TGTGCCAGCAGCCGGGGGGTCGGGAACATTCAGTACTTC
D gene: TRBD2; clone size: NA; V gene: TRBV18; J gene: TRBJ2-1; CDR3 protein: CASSPTSGGANEQFF; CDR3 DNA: TGTGCCAGCTCACCGACTAGCGGGGGGGCAAATGAGCAGTTCTTC
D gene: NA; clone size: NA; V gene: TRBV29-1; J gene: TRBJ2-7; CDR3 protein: CSVVRDGYEQYF; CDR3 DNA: TGCAGCGTTGTGAGGGACGGCTACGAGCAGTACTTC
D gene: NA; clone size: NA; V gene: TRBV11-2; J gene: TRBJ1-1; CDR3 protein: CASSGDGYTEAFF; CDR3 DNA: TGTGCCAGCAGCGGTGACGGGTACACTGAAGCTTTCTTT
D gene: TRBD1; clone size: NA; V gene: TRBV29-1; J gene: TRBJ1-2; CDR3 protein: CSVDLQGVGGYTF; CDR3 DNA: TGCAGCGTTGATTTACAGGGGGTCGGCGGCTACACCTTC
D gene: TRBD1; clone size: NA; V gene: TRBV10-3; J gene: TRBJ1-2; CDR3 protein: CAISTGDYGYTF; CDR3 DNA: TGTGCCATCAGTACAGGGGACTATGGCTACACCTTC
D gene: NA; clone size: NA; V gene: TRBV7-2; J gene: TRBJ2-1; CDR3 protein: CASSLDRNREFF; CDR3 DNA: TGTGCCAGCAGCCTCGACCGAAATCGGGAGTTCTTC
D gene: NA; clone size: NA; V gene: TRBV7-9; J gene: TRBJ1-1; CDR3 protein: CASSLQQGPTEAFF; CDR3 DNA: TGTGCCAGCAGCTTACAACAGGGTCCAACTGAAGCTTTCTTT
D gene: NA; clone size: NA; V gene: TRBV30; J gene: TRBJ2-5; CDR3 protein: CAWSERSGVRETQYF; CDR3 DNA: TGTGCCTGGAGTGAAAGGTCGGGGGTCAGAGAGACCCAGTACTTC
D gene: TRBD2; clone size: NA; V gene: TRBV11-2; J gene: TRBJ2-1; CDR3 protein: CASSPGGAISYNEQFF; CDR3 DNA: TGTGCCAGCAGCCCCGGGGGGGCAATCTCCTACAATGAGCAGTTCTTC
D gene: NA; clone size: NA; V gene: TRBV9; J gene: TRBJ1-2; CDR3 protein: CASSVNAQGNYGYTF; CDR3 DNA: TGTGCCAGCAGCGTAAATGCCCAGGGTAACTATGGCTACACCTTC
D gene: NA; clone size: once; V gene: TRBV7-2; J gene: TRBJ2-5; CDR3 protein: CASSPSMLKETQYF; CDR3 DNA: TGTGCCAGCAGCCCATCGATGCTTAAAGAGACCCAGTACTTC
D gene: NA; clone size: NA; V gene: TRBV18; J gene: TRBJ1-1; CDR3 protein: CASSPTTGVNTEAFF; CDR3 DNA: TGTGCCAGCTCACCGACGACAGGAGTGAACACTGAAGCTTTCTTT
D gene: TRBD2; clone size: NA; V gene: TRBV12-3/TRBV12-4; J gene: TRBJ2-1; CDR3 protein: CASSGGPYNEQFF; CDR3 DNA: TGTGCCAGTAGCGGGGGGCCTTACAATGAGCAGTTCTTC
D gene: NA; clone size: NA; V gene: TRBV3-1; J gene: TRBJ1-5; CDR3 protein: CASSSGDQPQHF; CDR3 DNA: TGTGCCAGCAGCTCCGGGGATCAGCCCCAGCATTTT
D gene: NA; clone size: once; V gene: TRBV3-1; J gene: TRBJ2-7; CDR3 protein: CASSLSSGLHYEQYF; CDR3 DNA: TGTGCCAGCAGCCTATCCTCGGGACTCCACTACGAGCAGTACTTC
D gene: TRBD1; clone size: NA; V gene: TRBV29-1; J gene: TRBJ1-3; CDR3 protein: CSAKQGAGNTIYF; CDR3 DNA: TGCAGCGCCAAGCAGGGGGCCGGAAACACCATATATTTT
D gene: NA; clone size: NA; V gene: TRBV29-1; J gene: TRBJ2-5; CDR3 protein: CSVEGTQYF; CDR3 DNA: TGCAGCGTTGAAGGGACCCAGTACTTC